The sequence of this T cell receptor beta chain was determined in a study of T-cell memory formation after mild COVID-19. V lost 6 bases and J lost 3, with 15 bases in between. The CDR3 runs to 14 residues. From germline, CDR1 is MNHNY and CDR2 SVGAGI (reference sequence). TCRdb recomputed calls from the 5' RACE reads with MiXCR, one row per CDR3 protein. The repertoire holds about 450,000 distinct CDR3 sequences, with about a quarter as singletons. V is TRBV6-6 and J is TRBJ2-7; D is unresolved. The material sequenced was PBMCs or a T cell subset sorted from them (not recorded which). The receptor was derived from an adult woman who had mild COVID-19 (a few samples of this study predate the infection). Cell type and time point are not known. CDR3: CASSLGGVNYEQYF. Here the CDR3 DNA reads TGTGCCAGCAGCCTGGGTGGGGTAAACTACGAGCAGTACTTC.